This is a list of T cell receptor beta chains from one sample in a study of T cell repertoires in cytomegalovirus infection. No cognate antigen is known for these TCRs. Using its own MiXCR run on the reads, TCRdb lists one record per CDR3 protein. Seen here are fewer than 650,000 distinct CDR3 sequences, approximately 40% observed once, and the top ten hold more than 40%. The sequenced sample was cultured PBMCs, obtained from culture after CMV antigen stimulation. The receptor set was obtained from a human donor in good health (CMV status not recorded). Some clones in this sample may be carry-over from other donors' samples. Both conserved end residues are part of each CDR3. A D gene is named only where the DNA matches it firmly. Rows give clone size only sometimes, using once, few, many, or a class for an expanded clone.

TRBV5-1	-	TRBJ2-7	-	TGCGCCAGCAGCCCGACACCGGGGAACTCCTACGAGCAGTACTTC	CASSPTPGNSYEQYF
TRBV7-2	TRBD2	TRBJ2-1	many	TGTGCCAGCAGCCTGGGATTAGCGGGGGCATACAATGAGCAGTTCTTC	CASSLGLAGAYNEQFF
TRBV7-2	-	TRBJ1-1	-	TGTGCCAGCAGAGGTCCAGGGGCAACGACTGAAGCTTTCTTT	CASRGPGATTEAFF
TRBV10-3	TRBD2	TRBJ2-3	-	TGTGCCATCACCCAACTAGCGGGAGGGAACACAGATACGCAGTATTTT	CAITQLAGGNTDTQYF
TRBV12-3/TRBV12-4	-	TRBJ2-2	many	TGTGCCAGCAGGATAACTAGCAACACCGGGGAGCTGTTTTTT	CASRITSNTGELFF
TRBV4-3	TRBD2	TRBJ2-1	few	TGCGCCAGCAGCCAGAGAGCGGGAGGAAGCTCCTACAATGAGCAGTTCTTC	CASSQRAGGSSYNEQFF
TRBV7-8	-	TRBJ1-3	many	TGTGCCAGCAGCTTAGCGTGGAGCTCTGGAAACACCATATATTTT	CASSLAWSSGNTIYF
TRBV19	-	TRBJ1-1	few	TGTGCCAGTACCATCACCTCCGGGACAACTAACACTGAAGCTTTCTTT	CASTITSGTTNTEAFF
TRBV20-1	-	TRBJ2-2	once	TGCAGTGCTAGAGACCAAGGGGGAACCGGGGAGCTGTTTTTT	CSARDQGGTGELFF
TRBV7-2	TRBD2	TRBJ2-3	-	TGTGCCAGCAGCCCATCTCCCGCGGGAGTGACAGATACGCAGTATTTT	CASSPSPAGVTDTQYF
TRBV19	-	TRBJ1-1	few	TGTGCCAGTAGTACCCCATCATATCCGGGCACTGAAGCTTTCTTT	CASSTPSYPGTEAFF
TRBV5-4	-	TRBJ2-7	few	TGTGCCACGGGGCTTTCCCACGAGCAGTACTTC	CATGLSHEQYF
TRBV12-3/TRBV12-4	TRBD1	TRBJ2-2	-	TGTGCCAGCAGTTTGGGCGACAGGGCAAGGGAGCTGTTTTTT	CASSLGDRARELFF
TRBV7-2	-	TRBJ2-5	-	TGTGCCAGCAGCTTAGACCCAGCGATAGAGACCCAGTACTTC	CASSLDPAIETQYF
TRBV6-6	-	TRBJ2-1	few	TGTGCCAGCAGTTACCTCAGGACAGGAGGGAAGTTCTTC	CASSYLRTGGKFF
TRBV6-2/TRBV6-3	-	TRBJ2-3	few	TGTGCCAGCAGTTCCCGAGGTCCGGGTAGCGGCCCGACAGATACGCAGTATTTT	CASSSRGPGSGPTDTQYF
TRBV15	-	TRBJ2-3	-	TGTGCCACCAGCAGAGGACGTTTCGAATCCGATACGCAGTATTTT	CATSRGRFESDTQYF